The rows below give T cell receptor beta chains drawn from one sample of a study of OX40 agonist ivuxolimab in advanced cancers. Here immunoSEQ multiplex PCR was the method, and the copy in TCRdb shows in-frame clones only, minus some. The profile shows roughly 40,000 clones, around nine tenths of them singletons. The starting material was CD4+ or CD8+ T cells sorted from blood, obtained in a trial of the OX40 agonist ivuxolimab. The receptors come from an adult with an advanced solid tumor such as melanoma, head and neck, liver or kidney cancer. Each CDR3 is given with its conserved first and last residue. The D gene is left open where the match is weak. Size is stated for part of the rows, as once, few or many counts, or as a class when the clone is expanded.

size	D	V	J	DNA	CDR3
few	.	TRBV28	TRBJ2-5	TGTGCCAGCAGCCGTGCTCGTGCCCAGTACTTC	CASSRARAQYF
.	.	TRBV14	TRBJ2-2	TGTGCCAGCAGCCAAGATCTGGCGGAAACTAGGGCCGGGGAGCTGTTTTTT	CASSQDLAETRAGELFF
.	.	TRBV7-6	TRBJ2-3	TGTGCCAGCAGCTTAGATGCCAGGAGCACAGATACGCAGTATTTT	CASSLDARSTDTQYF
.	.	TRBV2	TRBJ2-3	TGTGCCAGCACCCGGTCCGTCACAAACACAGATACGCAGTGTTTT	CASTRSVTNTDTQCF
.	.	TRBV27	TRBJ2-3	TGTGCCAGCAGCACCCGGCGGGGAGCGGAAGATACGCAGTATTTT	CASSTRRGAEDTQYF
.	.	TRBV5-1	TRBJ1-2	TGCGCCAGCAGCTTGGCACCAGGTGACTATGGCTACACCTTC	CASSLAPGDYGYTF
.	.	TRBV27	TRBJ2-5	TGTGCCAGCAGTTCGACTAGTCAGGAGACCCAGTACTTC	CASSSTSQETQYF
.	.	TRBV9	TRBJ2-2	TGTGCCAGCGCGCAACCCACCGGGGAGCTGTTTTTT	CASAQPTGELFF
.	TRBD1	TRBV7-9	TRBJ1-1	TGTGCCAGCAGCTCCCCCTCGGCAGGGGGGCATTTAGGGACTGAAGCTTTCTTT	CASSSPSAGGHLGTEAFF
.	TRBD2	TRBV10-3	TRBJ2-5	TGTGCCATCAGTGAGACAGCGGGAGGGCCGAGAGAGACCCAGTACTTC	CAISETAGGPRETQYF
.	.	TRBV15	TRBJ1-1	TGTGCCACCAGCAGAGATAAGTGGTATGGGAACACTGAAGCTTTCTTT	CATSRDKWYGNTEAFF
.	.	TRBV18	TRBJ2-6	TGTGCCAGCTCACTTGCCCGCGCTGGGGCCAACGTCCTGACTTTC	CASSLARAGANVLTF
.	.	TRBV9	TRBJ2-1	TGTGCCAGCAGCGTAGCCCAAAATGAGCAGTTCTTC	CASSVAQNEQFF
.	.	TRBV6-5	TRBJ2-1	TGTGCCAGCAGCAGAGACAGAAATGAGCAGTTCTTC	CASSRDRNEQFF
.	.	TRBV19	TRBJ2-1	TGTGCCAGTAGTAGGAGTTTTAGCTCCTACAATGAGCAGTTCTTC	CASSRSFSSYNEQFF
.	.	TRBV29-1	TRBJ1-2	TGCAGCGTTGGCAGGCTTGGACGCGGCTACACCTTC	CSVGRLGRGYTF
few	.	TRBV5-1	TRBJ1-6	TGCGCCAGCAGCTTGGTCGGGTCGTTAGGGCCAGGCTCCTATAATTCACCCCTCCACTTT	CASSLVGSLGPGSYNSPLHF
once	.	TRBV6-6	TRBJ1-5	TGTGCCAGCAGTTCACGACTGAATCAGCCCCAGCATTTT	CASSSRLNQPQHF
.	.	TRBV4-3	TRBJ2-2	TGCGCCAGCAGCCAATCGTTTATGTACACCGGGGAGCTGTTTTTT	CASSQSFMYTGELFF
.	TRBD1	TRBV27	TRBJ1-2	TGTGCCAGCAGTCGCGGACAGGGCGGCTATGGCTACACCTTC	CASSRGQGGYGYTF
once	TRBD2	TRBV4-1	TRBJ2-1	TGCGCCAGCAGCCAAGATCGAAGCGGGGGGGCCAGTGAGCAGTTCTTC	CASSQDRSGGASEQFF
.	.	TRBV4-1	TRBJ2-7	TGCGCCAGCAGCCAAGAACCCGGGACAACCTACTACGAGCAGTACTTC	CASSQEPGTTYYEQYF
.	.	TRBV21-1	TRBJ2-7	TGTGCCAGCAGCCTTGGGACAGGAACCTACGAGCAGTACTTC	CASSLGTGTYEQYF
.	.	TRBV4-2	TRBJ1-2	TGTGCCAGCAGCCAAGATCTGGGGTTGCGAGGAGATGGCTACACCTTC	CASSQDLGLRGDGYTF
.	.	TRBV7-8	TRBJ1-1	TGTGCCAGCAGCTTGAGGCACCCGAACACTGAAGCTTTCTTT	CASSLRHPNTEAFF
few	.	TRBV6-5	TRBJ1-5	TGTGCCAGCAGTCCGAATAGCAATCAGCCCCAGCATTTT	CASSPNSNQPQHF
.	.	TRBV6-6	TRBJ1-6	TGTGCCAGCAAAACCGGGCTTGTGAACTCACCCCTCCACTTT	CASKTGLVNSPLHF
.	.	TRBV11-2	TRBJ2-7	TGTGCCAGCAGCTTAGAGCTTGGGGACGAGCAGTACTTC	CASSLELGDEQYF
.	TRBD2	TRBV6-5	TRBJ2-7	TGTGCCAGCAGTCCTTCGACTAGCGGCTCCTACGAGCAGTACTTC	CASSPSTSGSYEQYF
.	.	TRBV7-2	TRBJ2-7	TGTGCCAGCAGCTTATTACAGGGTGGGTACGAGCAGTACTTC	CASSLLQGGYEQYF
.	.	TRBV5-1	TRBJ2-1	TGCGCCAGCAGCTTGGAGCAGGTATGCAATGAGCAGTTCTTC	CASSLEQVCNEQFF
.	TRBD2	TRBV10-3	TRBJ2-1	TGTGCCATCAGTGGGGATTTAGCGGGAGAGAATGAGCAGTTCTTC	CAISGDLAGENEQFF
.	TRBD2	TRBV9	TRBJ2-3	TGTGCCAGCAGTATCAGCGGGAGAAGTGCAGATACGCAGTATTTT	CASSISGRSADTQYF
.	.	TRBV27	TRBJ2-1	TGTGCCAGCAGTTTATCAAACTGGCGGAATATGTTCTTC	CASSLSNWRNMFF
.	TRBD2	TRBV11-2	TRBJ2-1	TGTGCCAGCAGCTCAGGGACTAGCGGGGGCGGAGGGAATGAGCAGTTCTTC	CASSSGTSGGGGNEQFF
.	.	TRBV7-9	TRBJ1-1	TGTGCCAGCAGCGATAGCCCTGGGACTGAAGCTTTCTTT	CASSDSPGTEAFF
.	.	TRBV7-9	TRBJ2-7	TGTGCCAGCAGCCCGGTTGCGACAACGAGCTACGAGCAGTACTTC	CASSPVATTSYEQYF
.	TRBD2	TRBV4-2	TRBJ2-1	TGTGCCAGCAGCCTTAGCGGGGGGGCCTACAATGAGCAGTTCTTC	CASSLSGGAYNEQFF
.	.	TRBV28	TRBJ1-5	TGTGCCAGCAGTCTCGGACGGGTCAATCAGCCCCAGCATTTT	CASSLGRVNQPQHF
few	.	TRBV4-2	TRBJ1-4	TGTGCCAGCAGCCTCGACGGAGGATTTGGTGAAAAACTGTTTTTT	CASSLDGGFGEKLFF
.	.	TRBV7-8	TRBJ1-6	TGTGCCAGCAGCTCCAACACAGGGTCAAATTCACCCCTCCACTTT	CASSSNTGSNSPLHF
once	.	TRBV9	TRBJ1-2	TGTGCCAGCAGTTCCCGTTATGGCTACACCTTC	CASSSRYGYTF
.	.	TRBV29-1	TRBJ2-1	TGCAGCGTCCTCGGGCGGATCAACAATGAGCAGTTCTTC	CSVLGRINNEQFF
.	TRBD1	TRBV11-2	TRBJ2-5	TGTGCCAGCAGCTTAGAGGACAGGGTCCAGGAGACCCAGTACTTC	CASSLEDRVQETQYF
few	.	TRBV4-1	TRBJ2-3	TGCGCCAGCAGCCAAGATAGGAGCACGCAGTATTTT	CASSQDRSTQYF
.	.	TRBV11-2	TRBJ1-2	TGTGCCAGCAGTCCAACAACCCAGAATGGCTACACCTTC	CASSPTTQNGYTF
.	.	TRBV4-1	TRBJ1-6	TGCGCCAGCAGCCAAGTCTTTGGGTCCTATAATTCACCCCTCCACTTT	CASSQVFGSYNSPLHF
.	.	TRBV20-1	TRBJ2-1	TGCAGTGCTAGGGCCCGGGGTGAGCAGTTCTTC	CSARARGEQFF
once	.	TRBV6-5	TRBJ2-1	TGTGCCAGCAGTTACGGGGGTTACAATGAGCAGTTCTTC	CASSYGGYNEQFF
.	.	TRBV29-1	TRBJ2-5	TGCAGCGTTGAAGGATTAGCGGAGCCGGGGGAGACCCAGTACTTC	CSVEGLAEPGETQYF
.	.	TRBV14	TRBJ1-2	TGTGCCAGCAGCCAAGATCAGCGGAGCTATGGCTACACCTTC	CASSQDQRSYGYTF
.	.	TRBV5-4	TRBJ2-7	TGTGCCAGCAGCTTGCGTCACGACCCCTACGAGCAGTACTTC	CASSLRHDPYEQYF
medium-sized	TRBD1	TRBV28	TRBJ1-1	TGTGCCAGCAGCCCCACAGGGGTTGGAACTGAAGCTTTCTTT	CASSPTGVGTEAFF